This T cell receptor beta chain is drawn from a study of cytomegalovirus exposure and HLA in healthy donors. Study information: Genotyping showed 81% of 300 to 450 donors falling in the Caucasian-associated ancestry cluster.

With respect to this clone: Its antigen is not identified.

Study-level points and caveats: It was in a later analysis that TCR association rates were seen to vary by HLA locus, highest for DRB1 and lowest for HLA-C. It was taken for granted in presence/absence analyses that sequencing depth across donors was roughly uniform.

At collection, donors were nominally healthy, but unrecorded immune exposures were probable. In the PCR, 60 Vbeta and 13 Jbeta primers were used. Data came from immunoSEQ multiplex PCR; TCRdb stores just in-frame clones and leaves some out. The data show approximately 160,000 clones, over 75% seen once. The sample was PBMCs. The sequence was obtained from a male donor in good health and CMV-seronegative.

As DNA, the CDR3 is TGTGCCAGCAGCTTGCTCGGGAGACTCACAGATACGCAGTATTTT. It translates to CASSLLGRLTDTQYF. V is TRBV5-4 and J is TRBJ2-3, with D tentatively TRBD2 (6 bases). Germline V lookup: CDR1 SGHNT, CDR2 YYREEE (reference sequence). The CDR3 has 15 residues. Trimming took 1 base from V and 2 from J, leaving 11 bases between them.